The text below deals with one TCR beta chain. Its antigen is currently unknown. This entry comes from a study of cytomegalovirus exposure and HLA in healthy donors. Primers: 60 Vbeta forward and 13 Jbeta reverse. Original methodology: It was a later analysis that counted some 80 million unique TCR beta chains, of which some 10 million were shared. Produced via immunoSEQ multiplex PCR; TCRdb's table is partial and in-frame only. The DNA gave D and trimming, while V, J and clone size come from that table. The sample holds approximately 70,000 clones, around 77% seen once. Broader study findings: A later analysis linked a missense DCLRE1C variant to TCR beta V- and J-gene trimming. Through in vitro validation, three CMV-associated chains were shown to be specific for CMV antigens.

The receptor was derived from a man in his forties or fifties in good health and CMV-seronegative. Sequencing was performed on PBMCs.

The chain's CDR3 is CASTALVGGFAGNTIYF. The CDR3 bases are TGCGCCAGCACCGCTCTAGTTGGGGGCTTCGCTGGAAACACCATATATTTT. The V gene is TRBV5-1, the J gene TRBJ1-3; possibly TRBD1 for D (6 bases). The V end was cut by 6 bases, the J end by 2 bases, with 21 bases between. CDR1 is SGHRS, CDR2 YFSETQ, per germline. This CDR3 is built from 17 residues.